The 15 T cell receptor beta chains below were found in one sample sequenced in a study of blood T cell repertoires in COVID-19. Sequencing was performed with immunoSEQ multiplex PCR; in TCRdb, only in-frame clones are kept and a portion is missing. The data show under 150,000 clones, with around 84% seen just once and 35% to 45% held by the top ten. The specimen was peripheral blood. The receptors come from a human donor in a cohort sampled during active COVID-19.

CDR3 in DNA: TGCGCCAGCAGCAATGGACAGGGCGACTATGGCTACACCTTC. Translation gives CASSNGQGDYGYTF. The rearrangement links TRBV5-1 to TRBJ1-2; 8 bases fit TRBD1. J was trimmed by 3 bases and V by 4 bases; bases with no gene match: 5. Germline V CDR1 and CDR2: SGHRS, YFSETQ. The CDR3 has 14 amino acids.

This clone was found once. The chain employs TRBV12-3 or TRBV12-4 and TRBJ1-2; D gene unclear. The CDR3 is 11 residues long. Between the trimmed V and J ends, which lost 6 bases and 7 bases, there was a span of 9 bases. The CDR3 sequence: CASRLRGGYTF. For the CDR3, the DNA is TGTGCCAGCAGACTCCGTGGTGGCTACACCTTC.

This clone was counted between two and nine times. The chain recombines TRBV7-9 with TRBJ1-5; D not resolved. The CDR3 length is 14 residues. V was clipped by 1 base and J by 0 bases, with 4 bases between them. The germline gives CDR1 SEHNR, CDR2 FQNEAQ (reference sequence). The CDR3, as DNA: TGTGCCAGCAGCTTAGGCGTTAGCAATCAGCCCCAGCATTTT. Translated, it gives CASSLGVSNQPQHF.

The genes are TRBV27 and TRBJ1-1; 8 bases agree with TRBD1. The V segment lost 5 bases and the J segment 4 bases; nucleotides outside the gene matches: 6. Germline loops: CDR1 MNHEY, CDR2 SMNVEV (reference sequence). This CDR3 contains 14 residues. CDR3 sequence: CASSPGQGGTEAFF. The CDR3 nucleotides are TGTGCCAGCAGTCCAGGACAGGGAGGCACTGAAGCTTTCTTT.

Concerning this clone: A read error may account for a junction end that differs from germline. J is TRBJ1-2 and V is TRBV4-3; D is uncertain. The CDR3 covers 14 residues. Per the germline V gene, CDR1 is LGHNA and CDR2 is YSLEER. This CDR3 is CASSQDLVIYSYTF. The CDR3 DNA sequence: TGCGCCAGCAGCCAAGATCTCGTTATCTATAGCTACACCTTC.

The J gene is TRBJ1-2, the V gene TRBV27, with TRBD1 matching over 10 bases. This CDR3 spans 13 amino acids. J was trimmed by 9 bases and V by 3 bases; bases with no gene match: 4. CDR1 MNHEY and CDR2 SMNVEV come from the germline V gene (reference sequence). CDR3 nucleotides: TGTGCCAGCAGTTTCTGGGACAGGGGTAGCTACACCTTC. Protein: CASSFWDRGSYTF.

This chain joins TRBV6-5 and TRBJ1-4; maybe TRBD1 (6 bases). Germline V gene lookup returns CDR1 MNHEY and CDR2 SVGAGI. CDR3 length equals 12 residues. With 6 bases removed from V and 8 bases from J, the gap between germline ends came to 10 bases. CDR3 nucleotide sequence: TGTGCCAGCAGAAAAGGACAGGAAAAACTGTTTTTT. Translating it yields CASRKGQEKLFF.

J is TRBJ2-7 and V is TRBV29-1; TRBD1 matches 7 bases. Trimming at V came to 5 bases and at J to 4 bases, leaving 11 bases not matched to a gene. Germline V CDR1 and CDR2: SQVTM, ANQGSEA. This CDR3 spans 14 amino acids. CDR3 amino acids: CSVRRGQERYEQYF. CDR3 nucleotide sequence: TGCAGCGTTCGGCGCGGACAGGAAAGGTACGAGCAGTACTTC.

V is TRBV5-1 and J is TRBJ1-1; D not resolved. Germline assignment: CDR1 SGHRS and CDR2 YFSETQ. V was clipped by 0 bases and J by 1 base, with 10 bases between them. The CDR3 totals 15 residues. Here the CDR3 DNA reads TGCGCCAGCAGCTTGGCGGGCGGGGAGAACACTGAAGCTTTCTTT. This encodes CASSLAGGENTEAFF.

V and J are TRBV7-2 and TRBJ1-3; tentative D call: TRBD1 (5 bases). The germline V gene encodes CDR1 SGHTA and CDR2 FQGNSA. The CDR3 spans 18 residues. V lost 1 base and J lost 0, with 16 bases in between. The CDR3 DNA sequence: TGTGCCAGCAGCTTAGTCGGGTACGGCGGGGGCTCTGGAAACACCATATATTTT. Its protein is CASSLVGYGGGSGNTIYF.

The CDR3 bases are TGTGCCAGCAGTCAACAGGGTGGTGAGACCCAGTACTTC. Translating it yields CASSQQGGETQYF. The genes are TRBV6-5 and TRBJ2-5, with D possibly TRBD1 on 6 matching bases. The CDR3 is 13 amino acids. CDR1 and CDR2 (germline): MNHEY, SVGAGI. Trimming removed 5 bases from V and 5 bases from J, with 12 bases in between.

The CDR3 sequence is CASSPTGADTQYF. The CDR3 DNA is TGCGCCAGCAGCCCCACAGGGGCAGATACGCAGTATTTT. The V call is TRBV4-1, the J call TRBJ2-3, with 7 bases aligning to TRBD1. CDR3 size: 13 residues. With V trimmed by 4 bases and J by 4 bases, 2 bases remained unmatched. From germline, CDR1 is MGHRA and CDR2 YSYEKL.

The CDR3 loop reads CASSLTSGGVGEQFF. CDR3 nucleotides: TGCGCCAGCAGCTTGACTAGCGGGGGGGTCGGTGAGCAGTTCTTC. This rearrangement joins TRBV5-1 to TRBJ2-1; 13 bases are shared with TRBD2. Germline loops: CDR1 SGHRS, CDR2 YFSETQ. This CDR3 comprises 15 residues. Trimming removed 1 base from V and 9 bases from J; junction bases left unmatched: 4.

The J gene is TRBJ2-5, the V gene TRBV9, with D maybe TRBD2 (6 bases). The germline gives CDR1 SGDLS, CDR2 YYNGEE. The V end was cut by 3 bases, the J end by 0 bases, with 9 bases between. The CDR3 extends over 14 amino acids. The CDR3 here is CASSAAGNQETQYF. CDR3 in DNA: TGTGCCAGCAGCGCCGCGGGGAACCAAGAGACCCAGTACTTC. The whole variable domain, remainder taken from reference TRBV9 and TRBJ2-5, is DSGVTQTPKHLITATGQRVTLRCSPRSGDLSVYWYQQSLDQGLQFLIQYYNGEERAKGNILERFSAQQFPDLHSELNLSSLELGDSALYFCASSAAGNQETQYFGPGTRLLVL.

The V and J genes are TRBV3-1 (or the pseudogene TRBV3-2) and TRBJ2-2; possible D gene TRBD2, 6 bases. The CDR3 loop spans 14 amino acids. V was shortened by 3 bases and J by 3 bases, with 8 bases between the two germline ends. Germline V gives CDR1 LGHDT, CDR2 YNNKEL (reference sequence). CDR3 DNA: TGTGCCAGCAGCCAGGGGGGTTACACCGGGGAGCTGTTTTTT. Translated: CASSQGGYTGELFF.